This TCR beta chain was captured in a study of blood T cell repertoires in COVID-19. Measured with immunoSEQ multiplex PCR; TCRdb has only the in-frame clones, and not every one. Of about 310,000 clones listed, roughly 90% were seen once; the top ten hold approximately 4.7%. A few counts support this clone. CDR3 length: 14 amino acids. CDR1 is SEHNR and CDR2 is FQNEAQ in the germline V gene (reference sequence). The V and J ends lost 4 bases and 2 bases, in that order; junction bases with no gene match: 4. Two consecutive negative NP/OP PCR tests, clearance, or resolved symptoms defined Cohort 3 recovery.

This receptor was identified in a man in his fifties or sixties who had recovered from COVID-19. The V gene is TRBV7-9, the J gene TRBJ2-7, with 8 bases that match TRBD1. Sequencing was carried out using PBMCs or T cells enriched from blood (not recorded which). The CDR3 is CASSSVTGAYEQYF. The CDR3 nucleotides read TGTGCCAGCAGCTCTGTGACAGGGGCCTACGAGCAGTACTTC.